Below, one T cell receptor beta chain is given with its context. The PCR made use of 60 Vbeta and 13 Jbeta primers. TCRdb's table, derived via immunoSEQ multiplex PCR, lists solely in-frame clones and lacks some. In the table there are just over 200,000 clones, 65% to 85% of which are singletons. The CDR3 is made up of 14 amino acids. With 1 base removed from V and 6 bases from J, the gap between germline ends came to 10 bases. In germline, CDR1 is SGHTA, CDR2 FQGTGA. The data belong to a study of cytomegalovirus exposure and HLA in healthy donors. The V call is TRBV7-3, the J call TRBJ2-1, with D tentatively TRBD2 (5 bases). The sequence came from a man aged 50 to 60 in good health and CMV-seronegative. Sequences were obtained from PBMCs. The CDR3 here is CASSLNAGSNEQFF. CDR3 sequence (DNA): TGTGCCAGCAGCTTAAATGCGGGCTCCAATGAGCAGTTCTTC.